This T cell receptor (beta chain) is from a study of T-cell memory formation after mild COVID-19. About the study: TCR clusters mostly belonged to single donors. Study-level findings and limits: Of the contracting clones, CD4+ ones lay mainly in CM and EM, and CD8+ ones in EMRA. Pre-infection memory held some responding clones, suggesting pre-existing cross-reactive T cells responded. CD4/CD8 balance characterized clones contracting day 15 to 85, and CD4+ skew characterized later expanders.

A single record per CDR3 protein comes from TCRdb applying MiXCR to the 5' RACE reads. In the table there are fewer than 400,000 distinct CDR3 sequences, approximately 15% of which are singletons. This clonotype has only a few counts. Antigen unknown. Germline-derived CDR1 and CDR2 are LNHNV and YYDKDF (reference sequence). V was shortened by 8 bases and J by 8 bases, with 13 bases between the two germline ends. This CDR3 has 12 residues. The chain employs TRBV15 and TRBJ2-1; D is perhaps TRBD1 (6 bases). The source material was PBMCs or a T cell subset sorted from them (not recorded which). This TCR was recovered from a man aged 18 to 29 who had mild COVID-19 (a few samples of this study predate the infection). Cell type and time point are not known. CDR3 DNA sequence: TGTGCCACCGGGGGCCCCCGCGATGAGCAGTTCTTC. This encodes CATGGPRDEQFF.